The 25 T cell receptor beta chains listed next were all sequenced from one sample in a study of cytomegalovirus exposure and HLA in healthy donors. Clones were sequenced by immunoSEQ multiplex PCR, and TCRdb holds only the in-frame ones, with some missing. The sample contains about 150,000 clones, approximately 91% of which appear only once. The sample was PBMCs. The origin of the receptors is a woman aged 18-35 years in good health and CMV-seropositive.

The chain joins TRBV10-2 to TRBJ2-7, with 8 bases lining up with TRBD2. The germline gives CDR1 WSHSY, CDR2 SAAADI. Unmatched junction bases numbered 11, after V lost 1 base and J lost 3 bases. The CDR3 is 17 residues long. The CDR3 region is CASSEWVAGYGVYEQYF. Here the CDR3 DNA reads TGCGCCAGCAGTGAGTGGGTAGCGGGATATGGAGTCTACGAGCAGTACTTC.

The V call is TRBV11-3, the J call TRBJ1-4; no firm D call. The V gene lost 5 bases and the J gene lost 12 bases, with 16 bases spanning the gap. The CDR3 length is 13 residues. CDR1 is SGHNT, CDR2 YENEEA, per germline. Here the CDR3 reads CASSRIFGSELFF. CDR3 sequence (DNA): TGTGCCAGCAGCCGAATATTCGGTTCGGAACTGTTTTTT.

The J gene is TRBJ2-7, the V gene TRBV29-1, with a weak D call TRBD2 (5 bases). Germline V gene sequence: CDR1 SQVTM, CDR2 ANQGSEA. Deletions cut 0 bases from V and 1 base from J, with 10 bases between. The CDR3 contains 14 residues. CDR3 DNA sequence: TGCAGCGTTGAAGAGTCCGGGAAGTCCTACGAGCAGTACTTC. Encoded protein: CSVEESGKSYEQYF.

This chain uses TRBV2 with TRBJ2-5; 8 bases align to TRBD1. The CDR3 has 15 residues. Germline CDR1 SNHLY, CDR2 FYNNEI. With V trimmed by 6 bases and J by 5 bases, 11 bases remained unmatched. The CDR3: CASRDRTGTTETQYF. CDR3 DNA sequence: TGTGCCAGCAGGGATCGGACAGGGACCACGGAGACCCAGTACTTC.

The chain carries TRBV11-2 and TRBJ2-7, with 8 bases identical to TRBD1. CDR3 length: 15 amino acids. Germline V lookup: CDR1 SGHAT, CDR2 FQNNGV. V gave up 1 base and J gave up 5 bases; unmatched junction bases: 7. CDR3: CASSLVPGQGHEQYF. In DNA, the CDR3 is TGTGCCAGCAGCTTAGTTCCCGGACAGGGACACGAGCAGTACTTC.

The V gene is TRBV6-5, the J gene TRBJ1-2, with a weak D call TRBD1 (5 bases). The CDR3 totals 13 residues. Germline lookup yields CDR1 MNHEY and CDR2 SVGAGI. Trimming removed 6 bases from V and 6 bases from J, with 14 bases in between. The CDR3, as DNA: TGTGCCAGCAGCCAACTGGGGGGGGATGGCTACACCTTC. Its protein is CASSQLGGDGYTF.

This sequence joins TRBV18 and TRBJ2-1, with 8 nucleotides matching TRBD1. The germline V gene has CDR1 KGHSH and CDR2 LQKENI. The CDR3 sequence is 14 residues long. V lost 3 bases and J lost 6; bases outside the gene matches: 4. The CDR3 loop is CASSPQGAGNEQFF. CDR3 coding DNA: TGTGCCAGCTCACCTCAGGGGGCAGGCAATGAGCAGTTCTTC.

This rearrangement joins TRBV9 to TRBJ2-3; perhaps TRBD1 as D (6 bases). The V gene's germline CDR1 is SGDLS and CDR2 YYNGEE. The V end was cut by 0 bases, the J end by 9 bases, with 17 bases between. There are 15 residues in the CDR3. Here the CDR3 reads CASSVGGHAPTTQYF. The CDR3 nucleotides are TGTGCCAGCAGCGTAGGGGGACACGCTCCAACCACGCAGTATTTT. The whole variable domain, remainder taken from reference TRBV9 and TRBJ2-3, is DSGVTQTPKHLITATGQRVTLRCSPRSGDLSVYWYQQSLDQGLQFLIQYYNGEERAKGNILERFSAQQFPDLHSELNLSSLELGDSALYFCASSVGGHAPTTQYFGPGTRLTVL.

This clone has only one observation. The chain links TRBV6-6 to TRBJ2-1, with D tentatively TRBD2 (6 bases). CDR1 and CDR2 from the germline V gene are MNHNY and SVGAGI (reference sequence). V lost 8 bases, J lost 5 bases, and 16 bases lay in between. This CDR3 contains 14 residues. CDR3 protein: CASSGSGNHNEQFF. The CDR3 coding sequence is TGTGCCAGCTCCGGTAGCGGAAACCACAATGAGCAGTTCTTC.

The chain joins TRBV10-3 to TRBJ2-7; a possible D gene is TRBD2 (6 bases). The germline CDR1 and CDR2 sequences are ENHRY and SYGVKD. The length of the CDR3 is 14 residues. Between the trimmed V and J ends, which lost 4 bases and 6 bases, there was a span of 16 bases. This CDR3 is CAISAAGTSVEQYF. CDR3 nucleotide sequence: TGTGCCATCAGTGCAGCCGGGACTTCCGTCGAGCAGTACTTC.

V and J are TRBV11-2 and TRBJ2-5, with D possibly matching TRBD2 (5 bases). The CDR3 sequence is 16 residues long. Germline V gene lookup returns CDR1 SGHAT and CDR2 FQNNGV. V gave up 5 bases and J gave up 1 base, with 17 bases separating them. CDR3 residues: CASSLEIAGLQETQYF. The CDR3, as DNA: TGTGCCAGCAGCCTGGAGATCGCGGGTCTCCAAGAGACCCAGTACTTC. The variable domain in full, completed from reference TRBV11-2 and TRBJ2-5, reads EAGVAQSPRYKIIEKRQSVAFWCNPISGHATLYWYQQILGQGPKLLIQFQNNGVVDDSQLPKDRFSAERLKGVDSTLKIQPAKLEDSAVYLCASSLEIAGLQETQYFGPGTRLLVL.

The chain employs TRBV15 and TRBJ2-3, with 7 bases identical to TRBD1. The CDR3 contains 21 residues. Looked up from germline, CDR1 is LNHNV and CDR2 is YYDKDF (reference sequence). Trimming at V came to 0 bases and at J to 2 bases, leaving 20 bases not matched to a gene. CDR3 DNA sequence: TGTGCCACCAGCAGAGATTGGGTCCAGGGGGAGCAAGGTCGTGTCACAGATACGCAGTATTTT. It is translated as CATSRDWVQGEQGRVTDTQYF.

The chain has TRBV29-1 and TRBJ1-2; D is perhaps TRBD1 (5 bases). The germline V gene has CDR1 SQVTM and CDR2 ANQGSEA. The CDR3 loop spans 15 amino acids. V dropped 0 bases and J dropped 4 bases, with 15 bases sitting between them. The CDR3 reads CSVEDRGREGYGYTF. CDR3 nucleotide sequence: TGCAGCGTTGAAGATCGAGGCAGGGAGGGCTATGGCTACACCTTC.

This sequence joins TRBV29-1 and TRBJ2-7; 9 nucleotides match TRBD1. V lost 1 base, J lost 3 bases, and 4 bases stayed unmatched. The CDR3 contains 14 residues. Germline CDR1 and CDR2: SQVTM and ANQGSEA. CDR3 amino acids: CSVEGDRAHYEQYF. CDR3 coding DNA: TGCAGCGTTGAAGGGGACAGGGCCCACTACGAGCAGTACTTC.

This clone occurred once. J is TRBJ2-7 and V is TRBV19, with 8 bases matching TRBD2. The V gene end was trimmed by 3 bases and the J gene end by 5 bases; junction bases not matched to a gene: 6. Germline V gene sequence: CDR1 LNHDA, CDR2 SQIVND (reference sequence). The CDR3 is made up of 14 amino acids. The CDR3 region is CASSIGAGGNEQYF. For the CDR3, the DNA is TGTGCCAGTAGTATTGGGGCGGGAGGCAACGAGCAGTACTTC.

The chain employs TRBV7-8 and TRBJ2-1; 7 bases line up with TRBD2. The trim removed 3 bases at V and 5 bases at J, leaving 13 bases unmatched. CDR1 SGHVS and CDR2 FQNEAQ come from the germline V gene. The CDR3 loop spans 17 amino acids. The CDR3 spells CASSLRHTGLSNNEQFF. Here the CDR3 DNA reads TGTGCCAGCAGCTTGAGACATACGGGACTATCAAACAATGAGCAGTTCTTC.

This rearrangement joins TRBV25-1 to TRBJ2-7, with TRBD1 identical over 9 bases. The germline CDR1 and CDR2 sequences are MGHDK and SYGVNS. The CDR3 is 14 residues long. V lost 5 bases, J lost 2 bases, and 4 bases stayed unmatched. Written as DNA, the CDR3 is TGTGCCAGCAGTCCCGGGACAGGGCCCTACGAGCAGTACTTC. It translates to CASSPGTGPYEQYF.

The J gene is TRBJ1-2, the V gene TRBV27; D possibly corresponds to TRBD1 (5 bases). The CDR3 totals 14 residues. V gave up 0 bases and J gave up 3 bases, with 8 bases separating them. Germline V gives CDR1 MNHEY, CDR2 SMNVEV (reference sequence). The DNA for the CDR3 is TGTGCCAGCAGTTTATCGGGGGGGGACTATGGCTACACCTTC. Protein sequence: CASSLSGGDYGYTF.

This sequence joins TRBV15 and TRBJ2-5, with 10 nucleotides matching TRBD2. From germline, CDR1 is LNHNV and CDR2 YYDKDF (reference sequence). Unmatched junction bases numbered 7, after V lost 2 bases and J lost 4 bases. The CDR3 is 16 amino acids. The DNA for the CDR3 is TGTGCCACCAGCAGACAGCTAGCGGGAGTATTAGAGACCCAGTACTTC. Amino acids: CATSRQLAGVLETQYF.

V usage is TRBV19 and J usage is TRBJ1-4, with D hard to call. This CDR3 has 14 amino acids. Germline V gene data show CDR1 as LNHDA and CDR2 as SQIVND (reference sequence). V was pared by 6 bases and J by 2 bases, with 10 bases between. The CDR3 bases are TGTGCCAGTAGATTCTTAGCTACTAATGAAAAACTGTTTTTT. It codes for CASRFLATNEKLFF. Supplemented by reference TRBV19 and TRBJ1-4, the full variable domain reads DGGITQSPKYLFRKEGQNVTLSCEQNLNHDAMYWYRQDPGQGLRLIYYSQIVNDFQKGDIAEGYSVSREKKESFPLTVTSAQKNPTAFYLCASRFLATNEKLFFGSGTQLSVL.

V gene TRBV4-1 combines with J gene TRBJ2-3; 10 nucleotides line up with TRBD2. The junction had 1 base not matched to a gene; V was cut back by 2 bases and J by 2 bases. CDR3 length: 15 residues. The germline CDR1 and CDR2 sequences are MGHRA and YSYEKL. CDR3 amino acids: CASSQTSGDTDTQYF. CDR3 sequence (DNA): TGCGCCAGCAGCCAAACTAGCGGGGACACAGATACGCAGTATTTT.

This clone was recorded only once. The J gene is TRBJ1-1, the V gene TRBV7-9; TRBD1 aligns across 8 bases. Germline CDR1 is SEHNR and CDR2 is FQNEAQ (reference sequence). J was trimmed by 1 base and V by 6 bases; bases with no gene match: 7. The CDR3 covers 15 residues. This chain's CDR3 is CASRNSGTGNTEAFF. The CDR3 DNA reads TGTGCCAGCAGAAATTCCGGGACAGGGAACACTGAAGCTTTCTTT.

The table lists this clone with a few counts. The V call is TRBV4-3, the J call TRBJ1-5, with no clear D. Trimming stripped 1 base from V and 6 bases from J, with 13 bases between. The CDR3 extends over 15 amino acids. CDR1 LGHNA and CDR2 YSLEER come from the germline V gene. The CDR3 coding sequence is TGCGCCAGCAGCCAAGTGATGGGTCGAGGTCAGCCCCAGCATTTT. Its translation is CASSQVMGRGQPQHF.

DNA for the CDR3: TGCGCCAGCAGCTTGGCCGGCGGCAGGGGGGCGGATACGCAGTATTTT. Protein sequence: CASSLAGGRGADTQYF. V usage is TRBV5-1 and J usage is TRBJ2-3, with D possibly being TRBD1 (7 bases). With 0 bases removed from V and 6 bases from J, the gap between germline ends came to 17 bases. Germline CDR1 and CDR2: SGHRS and YFSETQ. The CDR3 covers 16 residues.

The chain has TRBV6-6 and TRBJ2-7; a weak D match, TRBD2 (6 bases). V was shortened by 2 bases and J by 5 bases, with 16 bases between the two germline ends. Germline lookup yields CDR1 MNHNY and CDR2 SVGAGI (reference sequence). The CDR3 has 15 residues. The DNA for the CDR3 is TGTGCCAGCAGTTACGGACGGGGGTGGAGGGACGAGCAGTACTTC. Encoded protein: CASSYGRGWRDEQYF.